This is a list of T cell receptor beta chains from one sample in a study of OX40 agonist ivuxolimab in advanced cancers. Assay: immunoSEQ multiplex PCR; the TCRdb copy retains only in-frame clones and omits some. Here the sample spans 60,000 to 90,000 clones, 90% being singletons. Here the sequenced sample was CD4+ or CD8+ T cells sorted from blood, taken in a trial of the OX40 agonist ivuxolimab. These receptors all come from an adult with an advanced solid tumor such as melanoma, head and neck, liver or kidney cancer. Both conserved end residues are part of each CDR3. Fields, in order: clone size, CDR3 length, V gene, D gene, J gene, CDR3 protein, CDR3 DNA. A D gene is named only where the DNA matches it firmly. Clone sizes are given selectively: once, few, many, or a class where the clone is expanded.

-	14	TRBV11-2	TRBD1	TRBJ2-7	CASSLDRGYYEQYF	TGTGCCAGCAGCTTAGACAGGGGGTACTACGAGCAGTACTTC
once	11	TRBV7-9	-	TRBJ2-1	CASSSGIEQFF	TGTGCCAGCAGCTCTGGAATTGAGCAGTTCTTC
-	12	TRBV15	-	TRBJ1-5	CATSMTDQPQHF	TGTGCCACCAGCATGACGGATCAGCCCCAGCATTTT
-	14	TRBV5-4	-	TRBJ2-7	CASSLLEDGGEQYF	TGTGCCAGCAGCTTGCTAGAAGACGGCGGCGAGCAGTACTTC
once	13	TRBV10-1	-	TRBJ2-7	CASSPASSGEQYF	TGCGCCAGCAGCCCGGCGTCAAGCGGCGAGCAGTACTTC
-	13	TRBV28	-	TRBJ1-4	CAGGGSSNEKLFF	TGTGCCGGGGGAGGCAGCTCAAATGAAAAACTGTTTTTT
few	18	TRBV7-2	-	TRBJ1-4	CASSSNSRGSKAGEKLFF	TGTGCCAGCAGCTCAAACAGCCGGGGCTCTAAGGCGGGGGAAAAACTGTTTTTT
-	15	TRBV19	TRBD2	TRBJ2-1	CAISTQSGSYNEQFF	TGTGCCATCTCGACCCAGAGCGGGAGCTACAATGAGCAGTTCTTC
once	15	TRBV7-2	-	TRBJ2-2	CASSLMDIHTGELFF	TGTGCCAGCAGCTTAATGGACATTCACACCGGGGAGCTGTTTTTT
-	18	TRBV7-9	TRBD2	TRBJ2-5	CASSPGLAGASYQETQYF	TGTGCCAGCAGCCCGGGACTAGCGGGGGCTTCGTACCAAGAGACCCAGTACTTC